The present T cell receptor beta chain was sequenced within a study of blood T cell repertoires in COVID-19. Turning to the study itself: Material from acute and convalescent COVID-19 was sourced from the United States, Italy and Spain. PBMCs, B-cell-depleted T cells, or T cells were the source of the cDNA or gDNA that made up the material.

Source study methods: From reference gene primer amplification, estimates of nucleated cell counts were derived. Assay used: immunoSEQ multiplex PCR; TCRdb lists only in-frame clones, some missing. Clone size and V and J calls were adopted from that table, with D and trimming inferred from the DNA. This table has around 150,000 clones, 81% appearing once. V was cut by 6 bases and J by 9 bases, with 21 bases left in between. The CDR3 has 14 residues. CDR1 MDHEN and CDR2 SYDVKM come from the germline V gene. Sequencing was performed on peripheral blood. This TCR derives from a woman aged 55 to 70 with active or convalescent COVID-19. This chain connects TRBV28 to TRBJ2-7; D call uncertain. The CDR3 reads CASSTGGRYERQYF. The DNA for the CDR3 is TGTGCCAGCAGCACCGGCGGCCGGTACGAGCGGCAGTACTTC.